This TCR beta chain was recorded in a study of blood T cell repertoires in COVID-19. The overall study: COVID-19 samples collected from the United States, Italy and Spain covered acute and convalescent phases. From T cells, B-cell-depleted T cells, or PBMCs came the material, which was cDNA or gDNA.

CDR3 size: 14 residues. The V end was cut by 0 bases, the J end by 2 bases, with 5 bases between. Germline V gene lookup returns CDR1 SGHRS and CDR2 YFSETQ. Assay: immunoSEQ multiplex PCR; the TCRdb copy retains only in-frame clones and omits some. This sample has about 45,000 clones, with 75% to 85% found just once. The clonotype comes from a man older than 75 in a cohort sampled during active COVID-19. Sequencing used peripheral blood. The chain has TRBV5-1 and TRBJ2-2; D remains unclear. CDR3 bases: TGCGCCAGCAGCTTGGTCGTCAACACCGGGGAGCTGTTTTTT. Translating it yields CASSLVVNTGELFF.